The entry that follows covers one TCR beta chain sequence. V dropped 5 bases and J dropped 4 bases, with 15 bases sitting between them. Germline values: CDR1 MNHGY, CDR2 SAAAGT. This CDR3 spans 15 amino acids. The data were taken from a study of preoperative IRX-2 immunotherapy in early breast cancer. Profiling relied on immunoSEQ multiplex PCR, and the TCRdb table lists in-frame clones only, not all of them. Here the sample spans over 25,000 clones, more than 80% being singletons. Treatment of the sample: preoperative locoregional IRX-2 cytokine immunotherapy. Samples came from a phase Ib trial of preoperative locoregional IRX-2 cytokine immunotherapy.

The sequencing here drew on lymph node tissue, taken after IRX-2 immunotherapy. This chain connects TRBV6-8 to TRBJ1-3; D unresolved. The sequence derives from a human donor with breast cancer. Here the CDR3 DNA reads TGTGCCAGCAGTGGTCATGGAGGGCGCGGAAACACCATATATTTT. Its protein product is CASSGHGGRGNTIYF.